The present TCR beta chain was sequenced within a study of blood T cells in healthy people across ages. As for the study in general: Through template switching, about one barcoded beta molecule was captured per two T cells, as measured in model experiments.

A second PCR of 7 to 11 cycles used a sample-barcoded 5' primer and a J-beta primer mix. Every single cDNA molecule received a tag from a template-switch adaptor with 12 random nucleotides. A single record per CDR3 protein comes from TCRdb applying MiXCR to the 5' RACE reads. The sample records about 680,000 distinct CDR3 sequences, 45% to 50% being singletons. V dropped 0 bases and J dropped 5; count of bases not matched to a gene: 3. Germline V gene data show CDR1 as KGHSH and CDR2 as LQKENI. This CDR3 comprises 15 residues. The chain couples TRBV18 to TRBJ2-3; 9 bases are shared with TRBD1. This clonotype was obtained from a woman aged 55-69 years in good health. Specimen: blood. As DNA, the CDR3 is TGTGCCAGCTCACCACCGACAGGGGGAGGAGATACGCAGTATTTT. It translates to CASSPPTGGGDTQYF.